A single sample is the source of the 19 T cell receptor beta chains below, sequenced in a study of CD8 T cells in Susac syndrome. Random hexamers primed reverse transcription of about 0.45 to 1 ug RNA. TCRdb passed the immunoSEQ multiplex PCR reads through MiXCR, listing each CDR3 protein once. The table shows 100,000 to 150,000 distinct CDR3 sequences, with 90% to 95% occurring only once. Sequencing was done on a sample of CD8+ T cells from PBMCs. These receptors all stem from a human donor with Susac syndrome.

The chain couples TRBV7-9 to TRBJ2-7; D ambiguous. Between the trimmed V and J ends, which lost 6 bases and 4 bases, there was a span of 13 bases. The CDR3 is 13 amino acids. CDR1 and CDR2 (germline): SEHNR, FQNEAQ (reference sequence). The CDR3 spells CASSPSAAYEQYF. CDR3 coding DNA: TGTGCCAGCAGTCCTTCCGCGGCGTACGAGCAGTACTTC.

The chain recombines TRBV18 with TRBJ2-1, with 8 bases aligning to TRBD2. This CDR3 is 16 amino acids long. From germline, CDR1 is KGHSH and CDR2 LQKENI. The trim removed 3 bases at V and 3 bases at J, leaving 7 bases unmatched. The CDR3 DNA follows: TGTGCCAGCTCACCCCAATCGGGGGGGCTCTACAATGAGCAGTTCTTC. Protein product: CASSPQSGGLYNEQFF. The full variable domain, with the rest looked up from reference TRBV18 and TRBJ2-1, is NAGVMQNPRHLVRRRGQEARLRCSPMKGHSHVYWYRQLPEEGLKFMVYLQKENIIDESGMPKERFSAEFPKEGPSILRIQQVVRGDSAAYFCASSPQSGGLYNEQFFGPGTRLTVL.

The chain has TRBV6-1 and TRBJ2-3; 8 bases are shared with TRBD2. This CDR3 is 17 amino acids long. V dropped 8 bases and J dropped 0; count of bases not matched to a gene: 13. From germline, CDR1 is MNHNS and CDR2 SASEGT. In DNA, the CDR3 is TGTGCCAGCTCCTTGTTAAGTAGCGGGGCTAGCACAGATACGCAGTATTTT. Translated, it gives CASSLLSSGASTDTQYF.

This chain uses TRBV30 with TRBJ1-5; tentative D call: TRBD1 (5 bases). Germline assignment: CDR1 GTSNPN and CDR2 SVGIG (reference sequence). The CDR3 sequence is 14 residues long. V was shortened by 1 base and J by 2 bases, with 9 bases between the two germline ends. The CDR3: CAWSGGGGNQPQHF. In DNA form, the CDR3 reads TGTGCCTGGAGTGGGGGAGGGGGCAATCAGCCCCAGCATTTT.

The chain joins TRBV7-2 to TRBJ2-7; tentatively, D is TRBD2 (6 bases). The V and J ends lost 5 bases and 7 bases respectively, with 12 bases between them. This CDR3 comprises 12 residues. The germline CDR1 and CDR2 sequences are SGHTA and FQGNSA. Written as DNA, the CDR3 is TGTGCCAGCAGCGGGGACTGGGATGAGCAGTACTTC. It is translated as CASSGDWDEQYF.

The gene calls are TRBV4-1 and TRBJ2-1; D not resolved. This CDR3 has 16 residues. Trimming pared 0 bases from V and 6 bases from J, leaving 15 bases between. The V gene's germline CDR1 is MGHRA and CDR2 YSYEKL. The CDR3 bases are TGCGCCAGCAGCCAAGATGAAGAACCGGCCGGCAATGAGCAGTTCTTC. Translation: CASSQDEEPAGNEQFF.

The chain uses TRBV27 and TRBJ2-1, with D possibly being TRBD2 (5 bases). V was clipped by 7 bases and J by 0 bases, with 13 bases between them. Germline V gives CDR1 MNHEY, CDR2 SMNVEV (reference sequence). CDR3 length: 15 amino acids. CDR3 protein: CASTNSVSSYNEQFF. In DNA, the CDR3 is TGTGCCAGCACCAATAGCGTTAGCTCCTACAATGAGCAGTTCTTC.

The chain uses TRBV5-6 and TRBJ1-2; 7 bases map to TRBD1. The CDR3 spans 15 residues. Germline CDR1 and CDR2: SGHDT and YYEEEE. The junction had 8 bases not matched to a gene; V was cut back by 2 bases and J by 4 bases. In DNA form, the CDR3 reads TGTGCCAGCAGCTTCGGGACAGCAGGCGGCTATGGCTACACCTTC. This translates into CASSFGTAGGYGYTF.

V usage is TRBV25-1 and J usage is TRBJ2-1; D is tentatively TRBD1 or TRBD2 (6 bases each). The CDR3 spans 15 residues. The germline V gene has CDR1 MGHDK and CDR2 SYGVNS. The germline V and J ends were trimmed by 2 bases and 9 bases, with 17 bases remaining between them. CDR3 sequence (DNA): TGTGCCAGCAGTGAACCCGGGGGCCTTTTCGGTGAGCAGTTCTTC. This gives the protein CASSEPGGLFGEQFF.

This clonotype was picked up one time. This rearrangement joins TRBV6-1 to TRBJ2-1, with 8 nucleotides matching TRBD2. CDR1 is MNHNS, CDR2 SASEGT, per germline. The ends lost 5 bases at V and 1 base at J; junction bases unmatched: 13. CDR3 length: 18 residues. CDR3 residues: CASSRYGGAIRSYNEQFF. In DNA, the CDR3 is TGTGCCAGCAGTCGTTACGGGGGGGCAATAAGGTCCTACAATGAGCAGTTCTTC.

The chain carries TRBV7-9 and TRBJ2-3; 10 bases agree with TRBD2. From germline, CDR1 is SEHNR and CDR2 FQNEAQ (reference sequence). V lost 5 bases to trimming and J lost 4 bases; unmatched junction nucleotides: 6. The CDR3 spans 15 residues. The CDR3 coding sequence is TGTGCCAGCAGCCTAGGACTAGCGGAGGCAGATACGCAGTATTTT. It specifies CASSLGLAEADTQYF.

The V and J genes are TRBV5-1 and TRBJ2-2, with no clear D. Germline V lookup: CDR1 SGHRS, CDR2 YFSETQ. This CDR3 spans 15 amino acids. Trimming removed 2 bases at V and 0 bases at J, with 8 bases between. This chain's CDR3 is CASSFSTANTGELFF. The CDR3 nucleotides are TGCGCCAGCAGCTTTTCGACGGCGAACACCGGGGAGCTGTTTTTT.

The rearrangement joins TRBV3-1 to TRBJ1-1; 9 bases are a match to TRBD1. Germline lookup yields CDR1 LGHDT and CDR2 YNNKEL (reference sequence). The junction had 5 bases not matched to a gene; V was cut back by 1 base and J by 5 bases. The CDR3 totals 15 residues. The CDR3 reads CASSQGTGGKTEAFF. The CDR3 nucleotides are TGTGCCAGCAGCCAAGGCACAGGGGGCAAAACTGAAGCTTTCTTT.

J is TRBJ1-2 and V is TRBV30; no definite D call. Per germline, CDR1 GTSNPN and CDR2 SVGIG (reference sequence). This CDR3 contains 14 residues. V lost 0 bases and J lost 4, with 12 bases in between. This CDR3 reads CAWSVGFPLYGYTF. The DNA of the CDR3 is TGTGCCTGGAGTGTGGGTTTTCCTCTCTATGGCTACACCTTC.

The chain is built from TRBV7-8 and TRBJ2-3; TRBD2 is a possible D gene (5 bases). V lost 6 bases to trimming and J lost 3 bases, with 16 bases between them. This CDR3 spans 15 amino acids. Germline V lookup: CDR1 SGHVS, CDR2 FQNEAQ. The CDR3 nucleotides are TGTGCCAGCAGTTTGGGCGGGCAGATAACAGATACGCAGTATTTT. Translating it yields CASSLGGQITDTQYF.

V usage is TRBV5-4 and J usage is TRBJ2-7, with D uncertain. Trimming removed 0 bases at V and 9 bases at J, with 10 bases between. CDR1 SGHNT and CDR2 YYREEE come from the germline V gene (reference sequence). This CDR3 is 12 amino acids long. CDR3 sequence (DNA): TGTGCCAGCAGCTTGGGGCAGGCTGTGCAGTACTTC. It is translated as CASSLGQAVQYF.

This chain connects TRBV30 to TRBJ2-4, with D hard to call. V was shortened by 3 bases and J by 6 bases, with 12 bases between the two germline ends. The CDR3 loop spans 13 amino acids. The germline V gene has CDR1 GTSNPN and CDR2 SVGIG (reference sequence). CDR3 sequence: CAWSPVGGNIQYF. Here the CDR3 DNA reads TGTGCCTGGAGCCCAGTGGGCGGAAACATTCAGTACTTC.

The chain recombines TRBV4-1 with TRBJ2-2, with a tentative D call TRBD2 (6 bases). CDR1 MGHRA and CDR2 YSYEKL come from the germline V gene. This CDR3 contains 16 residues. Trimming shortened V by 2 bases and J by 7 bases, and 17 bases separated the two germline ends. In nucleotides, the CDR3 is TGCGCCAGCAGCCAATCCCAGGAGGGCCTAAGCGGGGAGCTGTTTTTT. Residues: CASSQSQEGLSGELFF.

The chain couples TRBV29-1 to TRBJ2-1; D tentatively reads TRBD1 or TRBD2 (5 bases each). The ends were cut back, 0 bases at V and 6 bases at J, with 12 bases in the middle. The CDR3 consists of 14 residues. Germline CDR1 SQVTM, CDR2 ANQGSEA. The CDR3 spells CSVEDRGPGNEQFF. As DNA, the CDR3 is TGCAGCGTTGAAGATCGGGGACCGGGCAATGAGCAGTTCTTC.